This T cell receptor (beta chain) was captured in a study of T cells expressing NK-cell markers. Study-level findings and limits: It remained uncertain whether the expanded NKG2C+ T cell clones were specific for HCMV antigens. The dominant NKG2C+ clonotypes represented about 1.0-7.5% of CD8+ T cells in five to seven donors.

With respect to this clonotype: The antigen is undetermined.

What made the TCR beta cDNA was 5'RACE template switching with UMIs. TCRdb reprocessed the 5' RACE reads; each CDR3 protein has one entry and no DNA is given. The sample has roughly 160,000 distinct CDR3 sequences; the top ten hold less than 20%. The CDR3 length is 13 residues. CDR1 and CDR2 from the germline V gene are SGHRS and YFSETQ. The chain uses TRBV5-1 and TRBJ2-1. Sample: blood T cells: a sorted CD56 or NKG2C T cell subset, CD4+ or CD8+ T cells, or bulk PBMC T cells (not recorded which). The receptor's source is a woman between 18 and 70 years old in good health. The CDR3 here is CASSLPSYNEQFF. Full variable domain (rest looked up from reference TRBV5-1 and TRBJ2-1): KAGVTQTPRYLIKTRGQQVTLSCSPISGHRSVSWYQQTPGQGLQFLFEYFSETQRNKGNFPGRFSGRQFSNSRSEMNVSTLELGDSALYLCASSLPSYNEQFFGPGTRLTVL.